These T cell receptor beta chains were read from a single sample in a study of blood T cell repertoires in COVID-19. Data came from immunoSEQ multiplex PCR; TCRdb stores just in-frame clones and leaves some out. Of fewer than 350,000 clones listed, 86% are singletons. What was sequenced was peripheral blood. These receptors came from a woman in her 30s with COVID-19, enrolled during active disease. Both conserved end residues are part of each CDR3. Fields, in order: D gene, J gene, clone size, V gene, CDR3 DNA, CDR3 protein. D genes are given only for firm matches. Some rows mark clone size as missing; the rest say once, few, many or name a class of expanded clone.

TRBD2 TRBJ2-5 - TRBV19 TGTGCCAGTAGTCCAGGGCGGCTAGCGGGGGGCGCACCCCACCAGACCCAGTACTTC CASSPGRLAGGAPHQTQYF
TRBD1 TRBJ1-5 - TRBV7-9 TGTGCCATCCAACAGGGGGCGCGTCAGCCCCAGCATTTT CAIQQGARQPQHF
- TRBJ1-2 - TRBV3-1/TRBV3-2 TGTGCCAGCAGCCACAGGACTCAATATTACTATGGCTACACCTTC CASSHRTQYYYGYTF
TRBD1 TRBJ1-4 - TRBV11-2 TGTGCCAGCAGCTTAGAGGACAGGGGGCCTGAAAAACTGTTTTTT CASSLEDRGPEKLFF
TRBD1 TRBJ2-7 - TRBV28 TGTGCCAGCAGTGGGACAGGTAACGAGCAGTACTTC CASSGTGNEQYF
TRBD1 TRBJ2-1 once TRBV2 TGTGCCAGCAGTGAAAGAGCCGGGACAGGGGGCCATGAGCAGTTCTTC CASSERAGTGGHEQFF
- TRBJ1-2 - TRBV28 TGTGCCAGCAGTTTGGGTGCCGGACAGCCCTACTATGGCTACACCTTC CASSLGAGQPYYGYTF
- TRBJ1-6 once TRBV6-2/TRBV6-3 TGTGCCAGCAGTTATTTAGTGGGGGCCCCACCCCTCCACTTT CASSYLVGAPPLHF
TRBD2 TRBJ2-3 once TRBV28 TGTGCCAGCAGTTCACCAATAGCGGGGGACACAGATACGCAGTATTTT CASSSPIAGDTDTQYF
TRBD2 TRBJ2-7 - TRBV6-1 TGTGCCAGCAGTGCCCTCCTAGCGGCCACCTCCTACGAGCAGTACTTC CASSALLAATSYEQYF
- TRBJ2-7 - TRBV5-1 TGCGCCAGCAGCTTGGGCACTACCTACGAGCAGTACTTC CASSLGTTYEQYF
TRBD1 TRBJ2-7 - TRBV27 TGTGCCAGCAGTTATGGGACAGGGGCGGCCGAGCAGTACTTC CASSYGTGAAEQYF
TRBD2 TRBJ2-3 - TRBV7-2 TGTGCCAGCAGCTTGGGACTAGCGGGGGGGCCGCTCCACACAGATACGCAGTATTTT CASSLGLAGGPLHTDTQYF
- TRBJ2-1 - TRBV4-1 TGCGCCAGCCGAAACCACCCTCGGGGCGGGGGCCTTTTCTACAATGAGCAGTTCTTC CASRNHPRGGGLFYNEQFF
TRBD2 TRBJ2-3 - TRBV7-8 TGTGCCAGCAGCTTAGACAGCGGGGGGGCCGATACGCAGTATTTT CASSLDSGGADTQYF